This is a list of T cell receptor beta chains from one sample in a study of cytomegalovirus exposure and HLA in healthy donors. Generated by immunoSEQ multiplex PCR, the TCRdb table keeps only in-frame clones and is missing some. The sample carries around 160,000 clones, 73% recorded once. Input material: PBMCs. Receptors were obtained from a woman aged 18-29 years in good health and CMV-seronegative. Both conserved end residues are part of each CDR3. The D gene is left open where the match is weak. Size is stated for part of the rows, as once, few or many counts, or as a class when the clone is expanded.

TRBV5-1	TRBJ1-5	TRBD1	few	TGCGCCAGCAGCGAGGACAGGGGGCTATATCAGCCCCAGCATTTT	CASSEDRGLYQPQHF
TRBV27	TRBJ1-5	.	.	TGTGCCAGCAGTTTTCACAGGTTTAGCAATCAGCCCCAGCATTTT	CASSFHRFSNQPQHF
TRBV28	TRBJ1-1	.	once	TGTGCCAGCAGGGAGGGGACTGAAGCTTTCTTT	CASREGTEAFF
TRBV28	TRBJ2-5	.	.	TGTGCCAGCAGCTGGGTTGCCTATGCGGCCCAGTACTTC	CASSWVAYAAQYF
TRBV27	TRBJ2-6	.	.	TGTGCCAGCAGGAGGGCCTCTGGGGCCAACGTCCTGACTTTC	CASRRASGANVLTF
TRBV5-1	TRBJ2-5	.	.	TGCGCCAGCAGCTTGGTTCCTGCGCCTCCTCAAGAGACCCAGTACTTC	CASSLVPAPPQETQYF
TRBV7-3	TRBJ2-1	.	.	TGTGCCAGCAGCTTAGAGCTATCCTCCTACAATGAGCAGTTCTTC	CASSLELSSYNEQFF
TRBV14	TRBJ1-4	.	.	TGTGCCAGCAGCCAAAGCAGGGAGGGAAAACTGTTTTTT	CASSQSREGKLFF
TRBV9	TRBJ2-2	.	.	TGTGCCAGCAGCGTAGCGGGTGCCCGGGAGCTGTTTTTT	CASSVAGARELFF
TRBV27	TRBJ2-1	.	.	TGTGCCAGCGCCGCTGAGGGCGCCTACAATGAGCAGTTCTTC	CASAAEGAYNEQFF
TRBV10-3	TRBJ1-1	.	.	TGTGCCATCAGTGGGGCTAACAGGGCGGACACTGAAGCTTTCTTT	CAISGANRADTEAFF
TRBV21-1	TRBJ2-7	.	.	TGTGCCAGCACCTTGACTAGCGGGGGGGTGGGGTCCTACGAGCAGTACTTC	CASTLTSGGVGSYEQYF
TRBV28	TRBJ1-2	.	few	TGTGCCAGCAGTTTATCGGACACCTTTGGCTACACCTTC	CASSLSDTFGYTF
TRBV19	TRBJ2-1	TRBD2	few	TGTGCCAGTAGTATCCATACGGGAGGGCCGGGTGAGCAGTTCTTC	CASSIHTGGPGEQFF
TRBV4-1	TRBJ2-3	TRBD1	.	TGCGCCAGCAGCCATTCAGGGGGAGCATCCACAGATACGCAGTATTTT	CASSHSGGASTDTQYF
TRBV5-6	TRBJ2-3	TRBD2	.	TGTGCCAGCAGCATACCGGGACTAGCGGGAGCTAAAGATACGCAGTATTTT	CASSIPGLAGAKDTQYF